This T cell receptor (beta chain) was recovered during a study of cytomegalovirus exposure and HLA in healthy donors. On this clone: Its cognate antigen is unknown.

Primers for the PCR totalled 60 Vbeta and 13 Jbeta. TCRdb keeps only in-frame clones here, not all; method: immunoSEQ multiplex PCR. The sample lists approximately 87,000 clones, roughly 86% seen once, with approximately 5.6% in the top ten. The study, taken as a whole, reports: One variant, a missense change in DCLRE1C, was linked in a later analysis to TCR beta V- and J-gene trimming. There were reportedly fewer N-insertions in an Asian-associated ancestry cluster than the roughly 670-donor mean, in a later analysis.

This TCR was sampled from a woman between 18 and 29 years old in good health and CMV-seropositive. The sample comprised PBMCs.

Here the CDR3 reads CASSSDRPQGYEQYF. The CDR3 DNA is TGTGCCAGCAGCTCAGACAGGCCTCAGGGATACGAGCAGTACTTC. The chain couples TRBV5-6 to TRBJ2-7; a possible D gene is TRBD1 (6 bases). V lost 3 bases and J lost 4, with 17 bases in between. Germline CDR1 reads SGHDT; CDR2 reads YYEEEE. This CDR3 is 15 amino acids long.